Listed below are T cell receptor beta chains from one sample, sequenced in a study of T cells in localized non-small cell lung cancer. Only in-frame clones appear in the TCRdb table, and some are missing; sequencing was by immunoSEQ multiplex PCR. In the table there are around 130,000 clones, roughly 90% of which are singletons. Material: peripheral blood, obtained before any cancer treatment. These receptors were collected from a female donor over 55 with stage I lung adenocarcinoma. Both conserved end residues are part of each CDR3. A D gene is named only where the DNA matches it firmly. Clone sizes are given selectively: once, few, many, or a class where the clone is expanded.

>.|TRBV4-1|TRBJ1-2|13|.
CASSQDRDHGYTF
TGCGCCAGCAGCCAGGACAGAGATCATGGCTACACCTTC
>.|TRBV14|TRBJ1-2|14|.
CASSYGHDVYGYTF
TGTGCCAGCAGCTATGGACACGATGTCTATGGCTACACCTTC
>.|TRBV9|TRBJ2-1|17|TRBD2
CASSQTLAGAGNNEQFF
TGTGCCAGCAGCCAGACCCTAGCGGGAGCTGGGAACAATGAGCAGTTCTTC
>.|TRBV6-1|TRBJ2-2|14|.
CASKGPKNTGELFF
TGTGCCAGCAAAGGACCTAAGAACACCGGGGAGCTGTTTTTT
>.|TRBV7-9|TRBJ1-4|16|TRBD1
CASSYRRTGTNEKLFF
TGTGCCAGCAGCTACCGTCGGACAGGGACTAATGAAAAACTGTTTTTT
>.|TRBV13|TRBJ2-1|15|.
CASSSGSFRDNEQFF
TGTGCCAGCAGCTCGGGCTCCTTTAGGGACAATGAGCAGTTCTTC
>.|TRBV18|TRBJ2-5|11|.
CASSPGETQYF
TGTGCCAGCTCACCAGGAGAGACCCAGTACTTC
>.|TRBV2|TRBJ1-5|13|.
CASEDDVGQPQHF
TGTGCCAGCGAGGACGACGTGGGGCAGCCCCAGCATTTT
>.|TRBV7-6|TRBJ2-2|16|TRBD2
CASSRLAGVNTGELFF
TGTGCCAGCAGCCGATTAGCGGGAGTGAACACCGGGGAGCTGTTTTTT
>.|TRBV5-1|TRBJ1-2|13|TRBD1
CASSFTGGEGYTF
TGCGCCAGCAGCTTCACAGGGGGGGAAGGCTACACCTTC
>.|TRBV7-8|TRBJ1-2|11|.
CASSLAVSYTF
TGTGCCAGCAGCTTAGCGGTCAGCTACACCTTC
>.|TRBV28|TRBJ1-3|15|TRBD1
CASSLGQGAGNTIYF
TGTGCCAGCAGTTTAGGACAGGGGGCGGGAAACACCATATATTTT
>.|TRBV15|TRBJ2-3|15|.
CATSSTTGPTDTQYF
TGTGCCACCAGCAGCACTACCGGGCCCACAGATACGCAGTATTTT
>few|TRBV28|TRBJ1-1|13|TRBD1
CASSYRGNTEAFF
TGTGCCAGCAGTTACAGGGGGAACACTGAAGCTTTCTTT
>.|TRBV27|TRBJ2-1|14|TRBD2
CASTGLAENNEQFF
TGTGCCAGCACCGGACTAGCGGAGAACAATGAGCAGTTCTTC
>.|TRBV4-1|TRBJ2-3|16|TRBD2
CASSQVLAGAVDTQYF
TGCGCCAGCAGCCAAGTTCTAGCGGGAGCGGTAGATACGCAGTATTTT
>.|TRBV28|TRBJ2-7|15|.
CASSLLEGRIYEQYF
TGTGCCAGCAGCCTATTAGAGGGAAGGATTTACGAGCAGTACTTC
>.|TRBV6-6|TRBJ2-7|13|TRBD1
CASSYDRGYEQYF
TGTGCCAGCAGTTACGACAGGGGCTACGAGCAGTACTTC
>.|TRBV7-9|TRBJ2-7|12|.
CASSKGSYEQYF
TGTGCCAGCAGCAAGGGGAGCTACGAGCAGTACTTC
>.|TRBV6-4|TRBJ2-1|14|TRBD2
CASSDLGLGNEQFF
TGTGCCAGCAGTGACCTGGGACTAGGTAATGAGCAGTTCTTC
>.|TRBV27|TRBJ2-5|17|TRBD2
CASSFLAGAGERKTQYF
TGTGCCAGCAGTTTTCTAGCTGGAGCGGGAGAAAGGAAGACCCAGTACTTC
>.|TRBV5-1|TRBJ2-5|15|TRBD1
CASSLGDRGRETQYF
TGCGCCAGCAGCTTGGGGGACAGGGGGCGAGAGACCCAGTACTTC
>.|TRBV7-9|TRBJ1-2|16|.
CASSHRIRDGDYGYTF
TGTGCCAGCAGCCACCGCATCCGGGACGGAGACTATGGCTACACCTTC
>.|TRBV29-1|TRBJ1-2|12|TRBD1
CSVGQGVYGYTF
TGCAGCGTGGGGCAGGGGGTCTATGGCTACACCTTC
>.|TRBV5-1|TRBJ2-5|15|TRBD1
CASSSGTGTGETQYF
TGCGCCAGCAGCTCCGGGACAGGGACCGGAGAGACCCAGTACTTC
>.|TRBV29-1|TRBJ1-2|16|TRBD1
CSVDEDRGPANYGYTF
TGCAGCGTTGACGAGGACAGGGGGCCGGCTAACTATGGCTACACCTTC
>.|TRBV6-5|TRBJ1-1|11|.
CASSSGPEAFF
TGTGCCAGCAGTTCGGGACCTGAAGCTTTCTTT
>.|TRBV5-4|TRBJ2-7|16|TRBD2
CASSLGGLAAGYEQYF
TGTGCCAGCAGCTTGGGGGGACTAGCCGCAGGATACGAGCAGTACTTC
>once|TRBV5-4|TRBJ2-5|16|TRBD2
CASSLRLAGFGETQYF
TGTGCCAGCAGCTTAAGACTAGCGGGATTCGGAGAGACCCAGTACTTC
>.|TRBV19|TRBJ2-7|14|TRBD1
CASSIAGQSYEQYF
TGTGCCAGTAGTATAGCGGGACAGAGCTACGAGCAGTACTTC
>.|TRBV2|TRBJ1-1|13|.
CASSEPGAKIAFF
TGTGCCAGCAGTGAACCGGGGGCAAAAATAGCTTTCTTT
>.|TRBV6-1|TRBJ2-5|13|TRBD2
CASRAGPQETQYF
TGTGCCAGCAGAGCGGGACCTCAAGAGACCCAGTACTTC
>once|TRBV7-6|TRBJ2-7|14|TRBD1
CASSLDRGIDEQYF
TGTGCCAGCAGTTTGGACAGGGGAATCGACGAGCAGTACTTC
>.|TRBV28|TRBJ1-4|14|.
CASSLVGGNEKLFF
TGTGCCAGCAGTTTGGTGGGAGGTAATGAAAAACTGTTTTTT
>.|TRBV29-1|TRBJ2-3|15|.
CSVELAQTSTDTQYF
TGCAGCGTTGAGCTAGCGCAAACTAGCACAGATACGCAGTATTTT
>.|TRBV18|TRBJ1-5|15|TRBD1
CASSPGTGGSQPQHF
TGTGCCAGCTCACCCGGGACAGGGGGCAGTCAGCCCCAGCATTTT
>.|TRBV10-1|TRBJ2-5|13|.
CASSEEVLETQYF
TGCGCCAGCAGTGAGGAAGTCCTAGAGACCCAGTACTTC
>.|TRBV9|TRBJ2-4|13|.
CASSVGEENIQYF
TGTGCCAGCAGCGTAGGAGAGGAAAACATTCAGTACTTC
>.|TRBV28|TRBJ1-1|13|.
CASSLVAISEAFF
TGTGCCAGCAGTTTAGTGGCAATCTCTGAAGCTTTCTTT
>.|TRBV19|TRBJ2-7|13|.
CASSIEWGGEQYF
TGTGCCAGTAGTATAGAATGGGGAGGCGAGCAGTACTTC
>.|TRBV28|TRBJ1-2|12|TRBD1
CASSGTGQGYTF
TGTGCCAGCAGTGGGACAGGACAAGGCTACACCTTC
>once|TRBV29-1|TRBJ1-1|14|.
CSTPGPLKNTEAFF
TGCAGCACCCCGGGACCCCTCAAGAACACTGAAGCTTTCTTT
>few|TRBV27|TRBJ1-5|14|.
CASSLRGDNQPQHF
TGTGCCAGCAGTTTAAGAGGGGATAATCAGCCCCAGCATTTT
>.|TRBV11-2|TRBJ2-3|16|TRBD2
CASSALAGGTTDTQYF
TGTGCCAGCAGCGCGCTAGCGGGAGGCACCACAGATACGCAGTATTTT
>once|TRBV28|TRBJ1-4|17|.
CASSLPHGGATNEKLFF
TGTGCCAGCAGTTTACCCCACGGTGGGGCAACTAATGAAAAACTGTTTTTT
>once|TRBV20-1|TRBJ2-1|11|.
CSATPSVEQFF
TGCAGTGCTACACCTAGCGTTGAGCAGTTCTTC
>few|TRBV28|TRBJ2-7|15|.
CASRPTWASSYEQYF
TGTGCCAGCAGGCCAACCTGGGCTAGCTCCTACGAGCAGTACTTC
>.|TRBV23-1|TRBJ2-3|15|TRBD1
CASDLGGVRSDTQYF
TGCGCCAGCGACCTAGGGGGCGTTCGATCAGATACGCAGTATTTT
>.|TRBV19|TRBJ1-1|10|.
CASGNPEAFF
TGTGCCAGCGGGAATCCTGAAGCTTTCTTT
>.|TRBV5-1|TRBJ1-1|14|.
CASSLWGSDTEAFF
TGCGCCAGCAGCTTGTGGGGATCGGACACTGAAGCTTTCTTT